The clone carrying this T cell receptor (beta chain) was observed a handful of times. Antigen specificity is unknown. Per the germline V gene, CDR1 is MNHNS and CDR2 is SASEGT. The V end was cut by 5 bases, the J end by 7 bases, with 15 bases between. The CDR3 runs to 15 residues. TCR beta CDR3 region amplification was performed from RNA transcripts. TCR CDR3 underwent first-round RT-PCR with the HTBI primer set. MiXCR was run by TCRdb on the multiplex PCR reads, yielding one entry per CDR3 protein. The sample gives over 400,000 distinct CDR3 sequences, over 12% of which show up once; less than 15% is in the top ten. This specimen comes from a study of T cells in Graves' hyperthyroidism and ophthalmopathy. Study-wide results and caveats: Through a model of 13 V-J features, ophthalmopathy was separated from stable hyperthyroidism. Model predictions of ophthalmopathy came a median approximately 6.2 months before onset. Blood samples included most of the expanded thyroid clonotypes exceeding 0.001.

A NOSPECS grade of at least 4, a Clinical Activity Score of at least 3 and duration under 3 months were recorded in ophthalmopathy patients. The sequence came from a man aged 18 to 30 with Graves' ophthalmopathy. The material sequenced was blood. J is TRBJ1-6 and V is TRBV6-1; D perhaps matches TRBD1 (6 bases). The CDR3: CASSFGQPQNSPLHF. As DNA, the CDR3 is TGTGCCAGCAGTTTCGGACAGCCCCAAAATTCACCCCTCCACTTT.